The 31 T cell receptor beta chains listed next were all sequenced from one sample in a study of tumor-infiltrating lymphocytes in primary liver carcinoma. Blood RNA came from unsorted whole blood; germline DNA was also extracted. The investigators made TCR beta cDNA from around 540 ng total RNA, using a constant-region primer. The TCR beta library was amplified through three nested multiplex PCR rounds in a modified ARM-PCR procedure. With TRBV1-TRBV30 forward primers and a C-beta reverse primer, the first two PCR rounds were run for 10 to 11 cycles each. TCRdb called the multiplex PCR reads again in MiXCR, with one record for every CDR3 protein. This table has some 190,000 distinct CDR3 sequences, roughly three fifths appearing once. The specimen was peripheral blood. These receptors originate from a man aged 35 to 55 with primary liver carcinoma and hepatitis B virus infection.

This clonotype was detected a few times. The chain links TRBV5-4 to TRBJ2-5; 9 nucleotides align to TRBD1. CDR3 length equals 15 residues. Looked up from germline, CDR1 is SGHNT and CDR2 is YYREEE (reference sequence). With V trimmed by 6 bases and J by 5 bases, 11 bases remained unmatched. CDR3 region: CASIPDRGNRETQYF. In nucleotides, the CDR3 is TGTGCCAGCATCCCGGACAGGGGCAACCGGGAGACCCAGTACTTC.

The CDR3 DNA sequence: TGCAGTGCCCAGACACCTGGAGACACCGGGGAGCTGTTTTTT. Translation: CSAQTPGDTGELFF. V usage is TRBV20-1 and J usage is TRBJ2-2; no reliable D call. Germline V gene sequence: CDR1 DFQATT, CDR2 SNEGSKA (reference sequence). The CDR3 covers 14 residues. Between the trimmed V and J ends, which lost 6 bases and 3 bases, there was a span of 14 bases.

This clonotype was picked up one time. This rearrangement joins TRBV11-2 to TRBJ2-7; 7 bases align to TRBD1. CDR3 length: 14 residues. The V and J ends lost 0 bases and 5 bases, in that order; junction bases with no gene match: 4. Germline V lookup: CDR1 SGHAT, CDR2 FQNNGV. For the CDR3, the DNA is TGTGCCAGCAGCTTAGAGGGGGACAGCCACGAGCAGTACTTC. It specifies CASSLEGDSHEQYF.

This clonotype has just a few counts. CDR3 DNA: TGTGCCAGCAGTGATTGGGGTCGTTGGAGGGACGACCAAGAGACCCAGTACTTC. It yields the protein CASSDWGRWRDDQETQYF. This chain joins TRBV6-1 and TRBJ2-5; possible D gene TRBD2, 6 bases. Trimming left V 3 bases short and J 0 bases short, with 20 bases between. CDR1 and CDR2 (germline): MNHNS, SASEGT. This CDR3 region has 18 residues.

V is TRBV12-3 or TRBV12-4 and J is TRBJ2-3; TRBD2 matches at 7 bases. V lost 3 bases, J lost 6 bases, and 9 bases stayed unmatched. The CDR3 is made up of 15 amino acids. CDR3 DNA sequence: TGTGCCAGCAGTTTTAGTGGACTAGTATCCGATACGCAGTATTTT. It translates to CASSFSGLVSDTQYF.

This clonotype was recorded a few times. V usage is TRBV6-6 and J usage is TRBJ2-3, with D perhaps matching TRBD1 or TRBD2 (5 bases each). V dropped 5 bases and J dropped 1 base, with 13 bases sitting between them. The CDR3 spans 15 residues. Germline V gene data show CDR1 as MNHNY and CDR2 as SVGAGI (reference sequence). CDR3 bases: TGTGCCAGCAGTACACCGGGACCTGGCACAGATACGCAGTATTTT. Translation: CASSTPGPGTDTQYF.

This clonotype turned up a few times. V is TRBV5-4 and J is TRBJ2-1; 10 bases map to TRBD2. This CDR3 has 16 amino acids. Germline V gene sequence: CDR1 SGHNT, CDR2 YYREEE (reference sequence). The junction had 8 bases not matched to a gene; V was cut back by 3 bases and J by 5 bases. DNA of the CDR3: TGTGCCAGCAGCTCGGGCGGGACTAGCGCCAACAATGAGCAGTTCTTC. This translates into CASSSGGTSANNEQFF.

The chain carries TRBV4-2 and TRBJ2-7; 7 bases match TRBD2. Germline CDR1 LGHNA, CDR2 YNFKEQ. There are 16 residues in the CDR3. After removal of 3 bases from V and 9 bases from J, the junction contained 17 bases not matched to a gene. The CDR3 region is CASSQSVGSGPRGQYF. CDR3 nucleotides: TGTGCCAGCAGCCAGTCCGTCGGTAGCGGGCCCCGGGGGCAGTACTTC.

The chain joins TRBV4-2 to TRBJ2-7; tentatively, D is TRBD2 (5 bases). The CDR3 consists of 16 residues. Trimming removed 5 bases at V and 2 bases at J, with 19 bases between. Germline CDR1 reads LGHNA; CDR2 reads YNFKEQ. CDR3 bases: TGTGCCAGCAGCGAAGGGATGAATTTCGGGGCCTACGAGCAGTACTTC. This translates into CASSEGMNFGAYEQYF.

The chain couples TRBV11-2 to TRBJ2-2; perhaps TRBD2 as D (5 bases). The CDR3 sequence is 14 residues long. Germline CDR1 reads SGHAT; CDR2 reads FQNNGV. V lost 3 bases and J 7 bases, leaving 12 bases between the germline ends. This chain's CDR3 is CASSLRDKDGELFF. CDR3 in DNA: TGTGCCAGCAGCTTGAGGGATAAGGACGGGGAGCTGTTTTTT.

Remarks on this clonotype: A much bigger clone sits one base away, suggesting this may be a read error. V usage is TRBV11-2 and J usage is TRBJ1-1; tentatively, D is TRBD1 (6 bases). The V end lost 5 bases, the J end lost 2 bases, and 15 bases lay between the germline ends. The CDR3 is 15 residues long. Looked up from germline, CDR1 is SGHAT and CDR2 is FQNNGV. CDR3 amino acids: CASSRGTRTNTEAFF. The DNA of the CDR3 is TGTGCCAGCAGCAGGGGGACTAGAACCAACACTGAAGCTTTCTTT.

V and J are TRBV6-6 and TRBJ2-7; no firm D call. The germline V and J ends were trimmed by 2 bases and 7 bases, with 12 bases remaining between them. The CDR3 has 13 residues. Per the germline V gene, CDR1 is MNHNY and CDR2 is SVGAGI (reference sequence). The CDR3 here is CASSYDRIYEQYF. Written as DNA, the CDR3 is TGTGCCAGCAGTTACGACCGCATCTATGAGCAGTACTTC.

Note on this clonotype: Being one base from a much bigger clone, this may be a read error. The V call is TRBV11-3, the J call TRBJ2-2, with D maybe TRBD2 (5 bases). Germline values: CDR1 SGHNT, CDR2 YENEEA. This CDR3 comprises 17 residues. V lost 4 bases, J lost 1 base, and 16 bases lay in between. CDR3 loop: CASSSPPGIGNTGELFF. CDR3 sequence (DNA): TGTGCCAGCAGCTCCCCCCCCGGGATAGGGAACACCGGGGAGCTGTTTTTT.

Comment on this clonotype: A read error is likely, as this CDR3 ends without the conserved phenylalanine or tryptophan. V and J are TRBV11-2 and TRBJ2-3; D is unresolved. The CDR3 contains 15 residues. V shed 0 bases and J shed 4 bases, with 11 bases lying between them. Germline CDR1 SGHAT, CDR2 FQNNGV. The CDR3: CASSLDPRGSDTQYY. The CDR3 DNA sequence: TGTGCCAGCAGCTTAGATCCGCGTGGATCAGATACGCAGTATTAC.

CDR3 nucleotide sequence: TGCAGCGTTGTCCCCAACATGAACACTGAAGCTTTCTTT. Protein product: CSVVPNMNTEAFF. The V call is TRBV29-1, the J call TRBJ1-1, with D uncertain. The length of the CDR3 is 13 residues. Germline lookup yields CDR1 SQVTM and CDR2 ANQGSEA. Trimming stripped 4 bases from V and 0 bases from J, with 9 bases between.

Turning to this clonotype: At one end the junction does not follow the germline gene, possibly because of a read error. This chain's CDR3 is CASGQETSGRAYEQYF. For the CDR3, the DNA is TGTGCCAGCGGCCAAGAGACTAGCGGGAGGGCCTACGAGCAGTACTTC. This chain joins TRBV4-2 and TRBJ2-7; 14 bases line up with TRBD2. The CDR3 covers 16 residues. CDR1 and CDR2 (germline): LGHNA, YNFKEQ.

The chain recombines TRBV2 with TRBJ2-1, with D uncertain. V was trimmed by 4 bases and J by 10 bases, leaving 14 bases between them. The germline gives CDR1 SNHLY, CDR2 FYNNEI. This CDR3 region has 13 residues. The DNA of the CDR3 is TGTGCCAGCAGTGTAGGAGAGTTAGGGGAGCAGTTCTTC. Amino acids: CASSVGELGEQFF.

The table lists this clonotype with a few counts. Just one base apart from a much larger clone, this may be a read error. The rearrangement links TRBV12-3 or TRBV12-4 to TRBJ1-1; D uncertain. This CDR3 has 13 amino acids. The CDR3 sequence is CASSLRGLTEALF. CDR3 DNA: TGTGCCAGCAGTTTGCGTGGACTCACTGAAGCTTTATTT.

This sequence joins TRBV7-2 and TRBJ2-7, with no clear D. Trimming stripped 6 bases from V and 0 bases from J, with 12 bases between. This CDR3 has 14 amino acids. Per germline, CDR1 SGHTA and CDR2 FQGNSA. This chain's CDR3 is CASSLSPSSYEQYF. Here the CDR3 DNA reads TGTGCCAGCAGTTTGTCCCCGAGCTCCTACGAGCAGTACTTC.

Regarding this clonotype: With a much larger clone just one base away, this may be a read error. This sequence joins TRBV6-6 and TRBJ2-5, with 8 nucleotides matching TRBD1. V gave up 6 bases and J gave up 6 bases; unmatched junction bases: 9. The germline V gene encodes CDR1 MNHNY and CDR2 SVGAGI (reference sequence). The CDR3 sequence is 14 residues long. CDR3 amino acids: CASRQGVTFQTQYF. The CDR3 bases are TGTGCCAGCAGACAGGGGGTGACTTTCCAGACCCAGTACTTC.

A single count supports this clonotype. The rearrangement joins TRBV11-3 to TRBJ2-1; TRBD2 might be the D (6 bases). Germline V gene sequence: CDR1 SGHNT, CDR2 YENEEA. Trimming left V 3 bases short and J 0 bases short, with 12 bases between. This CDR3 is 16 amino acids long. The CDR3 spells CASSLGLQNSYNEQFF. The CDR3 DNA reads TGTGCCAGCAGCTTGGGACTGCAGAACTCCTACAATGAGCAGTTCTTC.

Ten or more counts support this clonotype. The V and J genes are TRBV11-2 and TRBJ2-7; TRBD1 matches at 9 bases. V dropped 0 bases and J dropped 3; count of bases not matched to a gene: 6. This CDR3 comprises 16 residues. Per the germline V gene, CDR1 is SGHAT and CDR2 is FQNNGV. The CDR3 DNA sequence: TGTGCCAGCAGCTTAGACTTTCTGGGACAGGGCTACGAGCAGTACTTC. Amino acids: CASSLDFLGQGYEQYF.

This clonotype occurred a few times. V usage is TRBV6-6 and J usage is TRBJ2-7; D may be TRBD1 (5 bases). Germline CDR1 and CDR2: MNHNY and SVGAGI (reference sequence). This CDR3 is built from 14 residues. The V and J ends lost 2 bases and 4 bases respectively, with 12 bases between them. The DNA of the CDR3 is TGTGCCAGCAGTTACGGGGCCGTACTTTACGAGCAGTACTTC. Translated, it gives CASSYGAVLYEQYF.

About this clonotype itself: Given a much more abundant clone one base away, this may be a read error. The CDR3 nucleotides are TGTGCCAGCAGTTACAACCCGGCAGGGCAGGAGCAGTTCTTC. It is translated as CASSYNPAGQEQFF. The J gene is TRBJ2-1, the V gene TRBV6-5, with D tentatively TRBD1 (5 bases). Germline V gene lookup returns CDR1 MNHEY and CDR2 SVGAGI. This CDR3 is built from 14 residues. V lost 2 bases to trimming and J lost 10 bases, with 15 bases between them.

About this clonotype itself: A much larger clone lies a single base off, so this may be a read error. The rearrangement links TRBV11-2 to TRBJ2-3; D is possibly TRBD2 (6 bases). The CDR3 has 15 amino acids. Germline CDR1 is SGHAT and CDR2 is FQNNGV. The chain's CDR3 is CASSPTAAGTDMQYF. The CDR3 region has the DNA TGTGCCAGCAGCCCGACGGCAGCGGGCACAGATATGCAGTATTTT.

This clonotype has only a few counts. The chain links TRBV5-1 to TRBJ2-7; possibly TRBD1 for D (5 bases). The CDR3 spans 14 residues. V was pared by 4 bases and J by 0 bases, with 11 bases between. Looked up from germline, CDR1 is SGHRS and CDR2 is YFSETQ. CDR3 loop: CASSMDISSYEQYF. CDR3 coding DNA: TGCGCCAGCAGCATGGACATTAGCTCCTACGAGCAGTACTTC.

With regard to this clonotype: In this CDR3 the conserved last residue, phenylalanine or tryptophan, is missing, so a read error is likely. The J gene is TRBJ1-2, the V gene TRBV4-1; no clear D. Germline V gene lookup returns CDR1 MGHRA and CDR2 YSYEKL. Trimming took 6 bases from V and 8 from J, leaving 4 bases between them. The CDR3 has 9 residues. The CDR3 bases are TGCGCCAGCAGACCAGGCTACACCCTC. This codes for CASRPGYTL.

This clonotype was seen only a few times. The V gene is TRBV12-3 or TRBV12-4, the J gene TRBJ2-5, with D uncertain. There are 14 residues in the CDR3. V lost 6 bases to trimming and J lost 4 bases, with 15 bases between them. The CDR3, as DNA: TGTGCCAGCAGCAACCACATAGGTTCAGAGACCCAGTACTTC. This sequence encodes CASSNHIGSETQYF.

In its sample, this clonotype ranks as large (0.1 to 1%). The V gene is TRBV11-2, the J gene TRBJ2-1; perhaps TRBD2 as D (6 bases). V was shortened by 6 bases and J by 7 bases, with 16 bases between the two germline ends. CDR1 SGHAT and CDR2 FQNNGV come from the germline V gene. This CDR3 has 14 amino acids. CDR3 sequence reads: CASSSAGPGNEQFF. The CDR3 nucleotides read TGTGCCAGCAGTTCAGCGGGCCCTGGGAATGAGCAGTTCTTC.

Worth noting for this clonotype: An end of the junction differs from the germline gene, which may be a read error. The V gene is TRBV6-1, the J gene TRBJ2-1, with 9 bases identical to TRBD1. The germline V gene encodes CDR1 MNHNS and CDR2 SASEGT. The CDR3 is 15 residues long. The CDR3 DNA reads TGTGCCAGGATTCTTCCGGGACAGGGTTGGTATGAGCAGTCCTTC. This sequence encodes CARILPGQGWYEQSF.

Points on this clonotype: A junction boundary mismatches the germline segment, possibly from a read error. The chain joins TRBV29-1 to TRBJ1-1; maybe TRBD1 (5 bases). This CDR3 comprises 12 residues. Germline-derived CDR1 and CDR2 are SQVTM and ANQGSEA. CDR3 in DNA: TGCGGCGTTGAGGCAGGGAACACTGAAGCCTTCTTT. This encodes CGVEAGNTEAFF.